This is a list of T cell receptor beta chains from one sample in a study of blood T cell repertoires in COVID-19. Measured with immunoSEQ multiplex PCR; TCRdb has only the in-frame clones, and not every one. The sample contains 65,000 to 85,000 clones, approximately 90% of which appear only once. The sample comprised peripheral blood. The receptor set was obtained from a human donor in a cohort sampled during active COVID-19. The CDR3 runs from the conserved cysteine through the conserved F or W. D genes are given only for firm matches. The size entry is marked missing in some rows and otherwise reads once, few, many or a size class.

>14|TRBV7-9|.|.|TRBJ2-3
TGTGCCACCCCGAAGGGGGTCGGGACAGATACGCAGTATTTT
CATPKGVGTDTQYF
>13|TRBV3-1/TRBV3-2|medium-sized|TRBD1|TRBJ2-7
TGTGCCAGCAGCCAAACCACAGGGGGCGAGCAGTACTTC
CASSQTTGGEQYF
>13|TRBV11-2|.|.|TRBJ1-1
TGTGCCAGCAGATTACAGGGAAACACTGAAGCTTTCTTT
CASRLQGNTEAFF
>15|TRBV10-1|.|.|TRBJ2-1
TGCGCCAGCAGTGCGGGCAGGGCCCTTTACAATGAGCAGTTCTTC
CASSAGRALYNEQFF
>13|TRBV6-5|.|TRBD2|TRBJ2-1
TGTGCCACCGCGGGGGGTGGACGAAATGAGCAGTTCTTC
CATAGGGRNEQFF
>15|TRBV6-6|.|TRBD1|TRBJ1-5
TGTGCCAGCAGTGACTCCAGGGGGCCGTGGCAGCCCCAGCATTTT
CASSDSRGPWQPQHF
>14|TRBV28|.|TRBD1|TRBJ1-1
TGTGCCAGCCCCAAGCCAGGGGGCGAAGCTGAAGCTTTCTTT
CASPKPGGEAEAFF
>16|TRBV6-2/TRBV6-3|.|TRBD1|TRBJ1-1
TGTGCCAGCAGTTACCCGACAGGGGCCGTGAACACTGAAGCTTTCTTT
CASSYPTGAVNTEAFF
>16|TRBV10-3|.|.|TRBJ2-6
TGTGCCATCAGTGAGCCCGCAGGTACTGGGGCCAACGTCCTGACTTTC
CAISEPAGTGANVLTF
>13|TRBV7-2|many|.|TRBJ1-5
TGTGCCAGCAGCTTAGGACTAAATCAGCCCCAGCATTTT
CASSLGLNQPQHF
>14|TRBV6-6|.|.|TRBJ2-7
TGTGCCAGCACAGAGACCCAAGGGGCCTACGAGCAGTACTTC
CASTETQGAYEQYF
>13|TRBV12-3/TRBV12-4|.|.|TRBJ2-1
TGTGCCAGCAGAACCCCTTTATTCGGGAGGCAGTTCTTC
CASRTPLFGRQFF
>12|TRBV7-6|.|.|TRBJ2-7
TGTGCCAGCAGCTCCCCAGGAAACGAGCAGTACTTC
CASSSPGNEQYF
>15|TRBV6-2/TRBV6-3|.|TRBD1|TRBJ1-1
TGTGCCAGCAGTACACTTCCCGGGACAGGGGTTGGAGCTTTCTTT
CASSTLPGTGVGAFF
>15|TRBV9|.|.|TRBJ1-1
TGTGCCAGCAGCTCTCGGGGGGGCGGGAACACTGAAGCTTTCTTT
CASSSRGGGNTEAFF
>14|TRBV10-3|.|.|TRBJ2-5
TGTGCCATCAGCTCGGGACTCCCGAAAGAGACCCAGTACTTC
CAISSGLPKETQYF
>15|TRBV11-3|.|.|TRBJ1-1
TGTGCCAGCAGCTCGTTCAGGGGCATTAACACTGAAGCTTTCTTT
CASSSFRGINTEAFF
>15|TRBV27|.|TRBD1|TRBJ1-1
TGTGCCAGCAATTTGGGGGACAGGGGAAGCACTGAAGCTTTCTTT
CASNLGDRGSTEAFF
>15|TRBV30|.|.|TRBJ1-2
TGTGCCTGGTGCCCCGTTGGAGGGACTTACTATGGCTACACCTTC
CAWCPVGGTYYGYTF
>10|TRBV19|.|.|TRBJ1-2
TGTGCCAGTAGAGCGTATGGCTACACCTTC
CASRAYGYTF
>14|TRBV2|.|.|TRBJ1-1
TGTGCCAGCACGGAAGCCGTCCTATTTCTACGGGCTTTCTTT
CASTEAVLFLRAFF
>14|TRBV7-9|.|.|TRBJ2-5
TGTGCCAGCAGCTTAGCGGGGGCATGGGAGACCCAGTACTTC
CASSLAGAWETQYF
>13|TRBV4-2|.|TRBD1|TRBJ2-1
TGTGCCAGCGGGACAGGGACTAACAATGAGCAGTTCTTC
CASGTGTNNEQFF
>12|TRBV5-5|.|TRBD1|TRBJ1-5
TGTGCCAGCTGGGACAGGCACGGGACCCAGCATTTT
CASWDRHGTQHF
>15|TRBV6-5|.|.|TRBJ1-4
TGTGCCAGCAGTTACTCGGGCAGTAATAATGAAAAACTGTTTTTT
CASSYSGSNNEKLFF
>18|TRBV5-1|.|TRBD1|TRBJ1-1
TGCGCCAGCAGCTTGGAATTTAGGGCGGGACAGGGGAACACTGAAGCTTTCTTT
CASSLEFRAGQGNTEAFF
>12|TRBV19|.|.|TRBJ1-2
TGTGCCAGTAGTGGAGGGAGTTCTGGCTACACCTTC
CASSGGSSGYTF
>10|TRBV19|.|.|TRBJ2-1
TGTGCCACGGGATACAATGAGCAGTTCTTC
CATGYNEQFF
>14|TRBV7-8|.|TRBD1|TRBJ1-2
TGTGCCAGCAGCTTAGAACAGGGGGGTAGCGGCTACACCTTC
CASSLEQGGSGYTF
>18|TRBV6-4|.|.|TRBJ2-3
TGTGCCAGCAGTGACTCGAATAGGCTAGCATTTTTCACAGATACGCAGTATTTT
CASSDSNRLAFFTDTQYF
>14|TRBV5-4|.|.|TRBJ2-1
TGTGCCAGCAGCTCCCCCGGGTCGAGCAATGAGCAGTTCTTC
CASSSPGSSNEQFF
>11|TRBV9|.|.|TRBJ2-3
TGTGCCAGCAGCCACACAGATACGCAGTATTTT
CASSHTDTQYF
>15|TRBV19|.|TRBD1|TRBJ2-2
TGTGCCAGTAACCCGGGACAGGGGAACACCGGGGAGCTGTTTTTT
CASNPGQGNTGELFF
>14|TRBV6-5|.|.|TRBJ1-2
TGTGCCAGCTCATCGGACAACACCGGGTATGGCTACACCTTC
CASSSDNTGYGYTF
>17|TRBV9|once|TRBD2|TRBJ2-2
TGTGCCAGCAGCCCCATGGCGCGGGGGGGCGGCACCGGGGAGCTGTTTTTT
CASSPMARGGGTGELFF
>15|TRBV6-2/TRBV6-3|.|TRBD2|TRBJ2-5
TGTGCCAGCAGCCCCATAAGGAGCGGGGGTGAGACCCAGTACTTC
CASSPIRSGGETQYF
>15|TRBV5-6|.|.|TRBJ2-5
TGTGCCAGCAGTTTAAACGCCCGGGTTGGAGTGACCCAGTACTTC
CASSLNARVGVTQYF
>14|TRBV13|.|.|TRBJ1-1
TGTGCCAGCAGCTTAGGAGTCAGGAACACTGAAGCTTTCTTT
CASSLGVRNTEAFF